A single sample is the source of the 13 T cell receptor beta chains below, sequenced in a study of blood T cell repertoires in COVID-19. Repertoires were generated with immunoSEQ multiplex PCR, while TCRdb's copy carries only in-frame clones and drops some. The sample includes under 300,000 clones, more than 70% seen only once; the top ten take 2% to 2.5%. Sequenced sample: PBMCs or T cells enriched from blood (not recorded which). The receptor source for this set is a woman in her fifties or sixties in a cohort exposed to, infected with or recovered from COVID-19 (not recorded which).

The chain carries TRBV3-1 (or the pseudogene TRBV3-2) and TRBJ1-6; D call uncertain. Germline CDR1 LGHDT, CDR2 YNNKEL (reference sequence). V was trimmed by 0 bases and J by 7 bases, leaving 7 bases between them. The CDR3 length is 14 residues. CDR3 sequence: CASSQDGGNSPLHF. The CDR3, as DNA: TGTGCCAGCAGCCAAGATGGAGGGAATTCACCCCTCCACTTT.

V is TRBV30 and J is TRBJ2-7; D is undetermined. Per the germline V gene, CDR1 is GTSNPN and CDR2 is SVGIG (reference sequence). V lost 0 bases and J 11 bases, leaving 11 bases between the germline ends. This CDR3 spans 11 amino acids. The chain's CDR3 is CAWSVEGDEYF. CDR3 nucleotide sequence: TGTGCCTGGAGTGTCGAAGGAGATGAGTACTTC.

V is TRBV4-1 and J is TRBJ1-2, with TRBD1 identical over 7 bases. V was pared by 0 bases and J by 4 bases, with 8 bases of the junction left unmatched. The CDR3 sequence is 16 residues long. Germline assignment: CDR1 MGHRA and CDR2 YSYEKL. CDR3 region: CASSQDRAGGIYGYTF. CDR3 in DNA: TGCGCCAGCAGCCAAGATCGGGCAGGGGGAATCTATGGCTACACCTTC.

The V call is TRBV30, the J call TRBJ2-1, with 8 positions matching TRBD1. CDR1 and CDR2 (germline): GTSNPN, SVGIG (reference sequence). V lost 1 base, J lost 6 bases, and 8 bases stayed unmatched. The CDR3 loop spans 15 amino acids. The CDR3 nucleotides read TGTGCCTGGAGTGACCCGGGACAGGTCCCCAATGAGCAGTTCTTC. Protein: CAWSDPGQVPNEQFF.

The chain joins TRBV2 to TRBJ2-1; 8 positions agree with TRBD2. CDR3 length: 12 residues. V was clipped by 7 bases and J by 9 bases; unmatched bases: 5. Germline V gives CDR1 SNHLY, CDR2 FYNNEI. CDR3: CASMPRGGEQFF. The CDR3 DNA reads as TGTGCCAGCATGCCCCGGGGGGGTGAGCAGTTCTTC.

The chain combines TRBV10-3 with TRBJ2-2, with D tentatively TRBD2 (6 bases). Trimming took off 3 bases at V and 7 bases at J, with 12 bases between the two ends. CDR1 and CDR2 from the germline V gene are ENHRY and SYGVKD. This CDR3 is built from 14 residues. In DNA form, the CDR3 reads TGTGCCATCAGTGACGGGAGTGGGTACGGGGAGCTGTTTTTT. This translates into CAISDGSGYGELFF.

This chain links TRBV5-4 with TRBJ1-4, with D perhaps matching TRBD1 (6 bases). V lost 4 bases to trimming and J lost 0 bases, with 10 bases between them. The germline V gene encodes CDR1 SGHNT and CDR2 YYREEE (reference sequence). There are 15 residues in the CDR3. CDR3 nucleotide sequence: TGTGCCAGCAGCCGGGGACACGCAACTAATGAAAAACTGTTTTTT. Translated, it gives CASSRGHATNEKLFF.

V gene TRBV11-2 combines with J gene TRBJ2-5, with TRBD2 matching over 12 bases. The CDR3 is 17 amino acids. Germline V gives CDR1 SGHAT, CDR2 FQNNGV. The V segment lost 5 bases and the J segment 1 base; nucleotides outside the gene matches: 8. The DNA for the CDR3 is TGTGCCAGCAGCCACTGGACTAGCGGGGACCTCCAAGAGACCCAGTACTTC. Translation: CASSHWTSGDLQETQYF.

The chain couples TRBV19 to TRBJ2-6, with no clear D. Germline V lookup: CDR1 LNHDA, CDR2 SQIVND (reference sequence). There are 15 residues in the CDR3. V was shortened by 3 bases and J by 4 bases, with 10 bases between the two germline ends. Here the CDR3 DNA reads TGTGCCAGTAGTATCACGAAGCGAGGGGCCAACGTCCTGACTTTC. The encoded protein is CASSITKRGANVLTF.

The CDR3 spells CASSPQNTGELFF. CDR3 bases: TGTGCCAGCTCCCCCCAGAACACCGGGGAGCTGTTTTTT. J is TRBJ2-2 and V is TRBV18; D unclear. The CDR3 length is 13 residues. CDR1 and CDR2 (germline): KGHSH, LQKENI. V lost 6 bases and J 1 base, leaving 6 bases between the germline ends.

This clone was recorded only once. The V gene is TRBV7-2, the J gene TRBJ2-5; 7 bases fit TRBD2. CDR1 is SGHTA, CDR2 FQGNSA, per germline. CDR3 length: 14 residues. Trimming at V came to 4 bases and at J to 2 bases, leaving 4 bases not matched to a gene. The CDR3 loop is CASSWGGLQETQYF. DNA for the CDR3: TGTGCCAGCAGCTGGGGAGGGCTACAAGAGACCCAGTACTTC.

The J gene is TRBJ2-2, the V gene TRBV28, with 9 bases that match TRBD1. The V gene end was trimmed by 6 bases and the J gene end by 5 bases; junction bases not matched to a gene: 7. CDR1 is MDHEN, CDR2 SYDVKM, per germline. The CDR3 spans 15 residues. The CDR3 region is CASSIQGAGTGELFF. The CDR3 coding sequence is TGTGCCAGCAGCATACAGGGGGCAGGGACCGGGGAGCTGTTTTTT. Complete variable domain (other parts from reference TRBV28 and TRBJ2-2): DVKVTQSSRYLVKRTGEKVFLECVQDMDHENMFWYRQDPGLGLRLIYFSYDVKMKEKGDIPEGYSVSREKKERFSLILESASTNQTSMYLCASSIQGAGTGELFFGEGSRLTVL.

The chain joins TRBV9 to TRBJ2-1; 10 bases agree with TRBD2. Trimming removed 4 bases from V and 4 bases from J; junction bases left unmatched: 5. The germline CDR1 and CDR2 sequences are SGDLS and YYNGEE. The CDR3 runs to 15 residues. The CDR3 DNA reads TGTGCCAGCAGCCTCAGACTAGCGGGTTACAATGAGCAGTTCTTC. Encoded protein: CASSLRLAGYNEQFF.